Listed below are T cell receptor beta chains from one sample, sequenced in a study of response to subunit inactivated influenza vaccine. Each CDR3 protein gets one entry after TCRdb re-called the RT-PCR reads with MiXCR. The sample carries a few hundred thousand distinct CDR3 sequences, less than 25% recorded once. Specimen: PBMCs from blood, collected approximately 20 months after vaccination. The receptors come from a man aged 50 to 69 who received an inactivated influenza vaccine. Each CDR3 is given with its conserved first and last residue. Each record gives: clone size, D gene, J gene, V gene, CDR3 protein, CDR3 DNA. D genes are given only for firm matches. A clone size is listed for some rows: how often the clone was seen (once, few, many), or a class if it is expanded.

. . TRBJ1-5 TRBV12-2 CASRLGDPRDNQPQHF TGTGCAAGTCGCTTAGGGGACCCTCGGGACAATCAGCCCCAGCATTTT
. TRBD1 TRBJ2-7 TRBV19 CASSPQGVDEQYF TGTGCCAGTAGTCCTCAGGGGGTAGACGAGCAGTACTTC
. . TRBJ2-5 TRBV20-1 CSARGLWRAEETQYF TGCAGTGCTAGGGGCCTGTGGCGGGCGGAAGAGACCCAGTACTTC
once TRBD1 TRBJ2-3 TRBV29-1 CSVGISGQGTDTQYF TGCAGCGTTGGGATCTCGGGACAGGGCACAGATACGCAGTATTTT
. . TRBJ1-1 TRBV4-2 CASSQETRVRTEAFF TGTGCCAGCAGCCAAGAAACTAGGGTTAGGACTGAAGCTTTCTTT
few TRBD1 TRBJ2-7 TRBV12-3/TRBV12-4 CASSNPGTGGYEQYF TGTGCCAGCAGCAACCCGGGGACAGGGGGCTACGAGCAGTACTTC
. . TRBJ1-6 TRBV5-1 CASSLAPGNSPLHF TGCGCCAGCAGCTTGGCCCCGGGGAATTCACCCCTCCACTTT
. . TRBJ2-7 TRBV18 CASSPVGTVSYEQYF TGTGCCAGCTCACCAGTAGGGACGGTCTCCTACGAGCAGTACTTC
few . TRBJ2-3 TRBV10-3 CAISASGTSTDTQYF TGTGCCATCAGCGCCTCAGGGACTAGCACAGATACGCAGTATTTT
. . TRBJ2-7 TRBV15 CATSRVQGYEQYF TGTGCCACCAGCAGAGTCCAGGGGTACGAGCAGTACTTC
few TRBD1 TRBJ2-5 TRBV20-1 CSARGQGQETQYF TGCAGTGCTAGAGGACAGGGCCAAGAGACCCAGTACTTC
. TRBD1 TRBJ2-5 TRBV5-1 CASSLAGTGGSRETQYF TGCGCCAGCAGCTTGGCCGGGACAGGGGGCTCTCGGGAGACCCAGTACTTC
. . TRBJ2-1 TRBV5-6 CASSLGLPNEQFF TGTGCCAGCAGCTTGGGACTGCCCAATGAGCAGTTCTTC
. . TRBJ1-1 TRBV11-1 CASSVGPDMNTEAFF TGTGCCAGCAGCGTGGGGCCAGATATGAACACTGAAGCTTTCTTT
few TRBD2 TRBJ2-3 TRBV6-2/TRBV6-3 CASSPTTLASREVPGTQYF TGTGCCAGCAGTCCAACCACCCTAGCGTCTCGGGAGGTTCCCGGTACGCAGTATTTT
many . TRBJ1-6 TRBV25-1 CASRGLGSPLHF TGTGCCAGCAGGGGGCTCGGTTCACCCCTCCACTTT
. . TRBJ1-3 TRBV3-1 CASSQDEGWGASGNTIYF TGTGCCAGCAGCCAAGATGAGGGATGGGGGGCGAGTGGAAACACCATATATTTT
few . TRBJ1-1 TRBV5-1 CASSLFSVNTEAFF TGCGCCAGCAGCTTATTCTCGGTGAACACTGAAGCTTTCTTT
once . TRBJ2-7 TRBV12-3/TRBV12-4 CASSPKAGPHEQYF TGTGCCAGCAGTCCCAAGGCAGGTCCCCACGAGCAGTACTTC
. . TRBJ1-1 TRBV20-1 CSAARMLASNTEAFF TGCAGTGCTGCTAGGATGTTGGCGTCGAACACTGAAGCTTTCTTT
. . TRBJ1-1 TRBV29-1 CSGRRGRGGGRAFF TGCAGCGGCCGCCGGGGCAGGGGAGGGGGTCGGGCTTTCTTT
many . TRBJ1-1 TRBV27 CASSLIGPRAGAFF TGTGCCAGCAGTCTAATAGGGCCCAGGGCAGGGGCTTTCTTT
. . TRBJ1-1 TRBV15 CATSRGANTEAFF TGTGCCACCAGCAGAGGGGCGAACACTGAAGCTTTCTTT
. . TRBJ1-2 TRBV11-2 CASSLMTATDYGYTF TGTGCCAGCAGCCTAATGACAGCAACCGACTATGGCTACACCTTC
few TRBD1 TRBJ2-3 TRBV4-2 CASSQDRGSDTQYF TGTGCCAGCAGCCAAGACAGGGGGTCAGATACGCAGTATTTT
few TRBD1 TRBJ2-7 TRBV6-2/TRBV6-3 CATSLTRTGPFEQYF TGTGCCACCTCACTAACCCGGACAGGGCCTTTTGAGCAGTACTTC
. . TRBJ2-7 TRBV20-1 CSARLGLNYEQYF TGCAGTGCTAGGCTCGGACTAAACTACGAGCAGTACTTC
. . TRBJ2-2 TRBV10-3 CAISLDPANTGELFF TGTGCCATCAGTCTGGACCCAGCGAACACCGGGGAGCTGTTTTTT
. . TRBJ2-1 TRBV14 CASSPPRRYSSYNEQFF TGTGCCAGCAGCCCCCCCAGAAGGTATAGCTCCTACAATGAGCAGTTCTTC
. . TRBJ2-1 TRBV20-1 CSARTWTYNEQFF TGCAGTGCTCGGACCTGGACCTACAATGAGCAGTTCTTC
few TRBD1 TRBJ1-3 TRBV4-2 CASSPHHGTDQFGNTIYF TGTGCCAGCAGCCCCCACCACGGGACAGACCAATTTGGAAACACCATATATTTT
few TRBD2 TRBJ2-3 TRBV6-5 CASSYSRTTGLAGSDTQYF TGTGCCAGCAGTTACTCGAGAACGACGGGATTAGCGGGGTCAGATACGCAGTATTTT
few TRBD1 TRBJ1-6 TRBV7-2 CASSSDRGHNSPLHF TGTGCCAGCAGCTCCGACAGGGGGCATAATTCACCCCTCCACTTT
. . TRBJ2-1 TRBV5-4 CASSSLLGGGEQFF TGTGCCAGCAGCTCCCTCCTCGGAGGAGGTGAGCAGTTCTTC
. . TRBJ1-4 TRBV19 CASSQAVGEKLFF TGTGCCAGTAGTCAGGCAGTCGGCGAAAAACTGTTTTTT
few . TRBJ1-2 TRBV6-1 CASREPFRDTPVSTF TGTGCCAGCAGAGAACCATTTCGGGACACACCAGTCTCCACCTTC
few . TRBJ2-1 TRBV20-1 CSAPRNEQFF TGCAGTGCCCCACGCAATGAGCAGTTCTTC
few TRBD1 TRBJ1-5 TRBV18 CASSPDRVQPQHF TGTGCCAGCTCACCAGACAGGGTTCAGCCCCAGCATTTT
. TRBD2 TRBJ2-3 TRBV5-5 CASSWDSGTTDTQYF TGTGCCAGCAGCTGGGATAGCGGGACAACAGATACGCAGTATTTT
. . TRBJ2-2 TRBV12-3/TRBV12-4 CASITGNTGELFF TGTGCCAGCATCACAGGGAACACCGGGGAGCTGTTTTTT
. . TRBJ2-5 TRBV20-1 CSAEDIVGRETQYF TGCAGTGCTGAGGACATTGTGGGAAGGGAGACCCAGTACTTC
many . TRBJ1-6 TRBV7-9 CASCVGSYNSPLHF TGTGCCAGCTGCGTAGGCAGCTATAATTCACCCCTCCACTTT
. TRBD2 TRBJ2-7 TRBV6-2/TRBV6-3 CASSYSGTIYEQYF TGTGCCAGCAGTTACAGCGGGACTATCTACGAGCAGTACTTC
. TRBD1 TRBJ2-7 TRBV20-1 CSAGQGGREQYF TGCAGCGCTGGACAGGGCGGACGCGAGCAGTACTTC
. TRBD1 TRBJ1-2 TRBV29-1 CSVVRAGGDGYTF TGCAGCGTTGTTCGGGCAGGGGGCGATGGCTACACCTTC
few . TRBJ1-5 TRBV7-2 CASSPQAVGANQPQHF TGTGCCAGCAGCCCACAAGCAGTGGGGGCCAATCAGCCCCAGCATTTT
few . TRBJ1-3 TRBV7-2 CASSQQVYSGNTIYF TGTGCCAGCAGCCAACAGGTATACTCTGGAAACACCATATATTTT
once . TRBJ1-2 TRBV20-1 CSANTGRKTGYTF TGCAGTGCTAACACGGGACGGAAGACTGGCTACACCTTC
. TRBD2 TRBJ2-1 TRBV30 CAWSTSGGAPEQFF TGTGCCTGGAGTACTAGCGGGGGGGCCCCTGAGCAGTTCTTC
. . TRBJ2-5 TRBV7-9 CASSQREVETQYF TGTGCCAGCAGCCAAAGGGAGGTGGAGACCCAGTACTTC
few . TRBJ1-1 TRBV29-1 CSVAGGYGTEAFF TGCAGCGTTGCGGGGGGGTATGGCACTGAAGCTTTCTTT
. . TRBJ1-2 TRBV4-2 CASSQVPGNTGYTF TGTGCCAGCAGCCAAGTGCCTGGGAATACGGGCTACACCTTC
. . TRBJ2-7 TRBV10-3 CAISEDSVRYF TGTGCCATCAGTGAGGACTCGGTGCGGTACTTC
. . TRBJ1-1 TRBV14 CASSQYGLGEAFF TGTGCCAGCAGCCAATACGGACTGGGTGAAGCTTTCTTT
few TRBD1 TRBJ2-5 TRBV6-1 CASSPQQGSGTQYF TGTGCCAGCAGCCCTCAACAGGGGTCGGGGACCCAGTACTTC